These 11 T cell receptor beta chains were sequenced from one sample in a study of spatial heterogeneity in lung cancer. General study results and limits: Higher tumor mutation counts went along with higher counts of expanded intratumoral alpha and beta TCRs.

The antigens these receptors bind are not known. The sample's time point: sample taken at primary tumor resection. TCRdb re-derived calls from the 5' RACE reads in MiXCR, one entry per CDR3 protein. The table lists 2,500 to 3,500 distinct CDR3 sequences, about a quarter of them singletons, with 11% in the top ten. Material: lung tumor tissue, obtained at surgery. These receptors were obtained from a female donor with early-stage non-small cell lung cancer.

The table lists this clonotype with many counts. The rearrangement joins TRBV18 to TRBJ2-3; no reliable D call. In germline, CDR1 is KGHSH, CDR2 LQKENI. V dropped 3 bases and J dropped 0 bases, with 7 bases sitting between them. CDR3 size: 14 residues. The CDR3, as DNA: TGTGCCAGCTCACCCCAGACAAGCACAGATACGCAGTATTTT. Its protein is CASSPQTSTDTQYF.

This clonotype is large by share. The chain carries TRBV7-9 and TRBJ1-4; D gene unclear. Germline V gene data show CDR1 as SEHNR and CDR2 as FQNEAQ (reference sequence). This CDR3 spans 15 amino acids. The V end was cut by 3 bases, the J end by 4 bases, with 12 bases between. CDR3 DNA: TGTGCCAGCAGCTTCCAAGGAACCTATAATGAAAAACTGTTTTTT. Translating it yields CASSFQGTYNEKLFF.

This clonotype ranks as medium-sized. The V call is TRBV6-1, the J call TRBJ2-2, with TRBD1 matching 8 bases. The trim removed 4 bases at V and 4 bases at J, leaving 14 bases unmatched. Per the germline V gene, CDR1 is MNHNS and CDR2 is SASEGT. The CDR3 extends over 18 amino acids. As DNA, the CDR3 is TGTGCCAGCAGTGCACTAGCCGCCGGGACAGGATTCACCGGGGAGCTGTTTTTT. This encodes CASSALAAGTGFTGELFF.

This clonotype was picked up one time. CDR3 sequence reads: CASNPTAGQTQYF. The DNA for the CDR3 is TGTGCCAGCAACCCGACAGCGGGGCAGACCCAGTACTTC. The chain carries TRBV27 and TRBJ2-5, with 7 bases that match TRBD2. This CDR3 has 13 amino acids. The V gene's germline CDR1 is MNHEY and CDR2 SMNVEV (reference sequence). V shed 7 bases, J shed 6 bases, and the junction held 8 bases outside the gene matches.

The chain carries TRBV6-5 and TRBJ1-3; 7 bases agree with TRBD1. The junction had 11 bases not matched to a gene; V was cut back by 4 bases and J by 2 bases. Germline assignment: CDR1 MNHEY and CDR2 SVGAGI. The CDR3 covers 17 residues. Here the CDR3 DNA reads TGTGCCAGCAGTTCTCACACCGACAGGGTAGCTGGAAACACCATATATTTT. As protein: CASSSHTDRVAGNTIYF.

This clonotype was recorded only once. This rearrangement joins TRBV6-2 or TRBV6-3 to TRBJ2-2; 11 bases map to TRBD2. The CDR3 sequence is 16 residues long. After removal of 6 bases from V and 6 bases from J, the junction contained 9 bases not matched to a gene. Germline loops: CDR1 MNHEY, CDR2 SVGEGT. CDR3 protein: CASRRIAGGSAGELFF. CDR3 DNA sequence: TGTGCCAGCAGACGCATAGCGGGAGGGAGCGCCGGGGAGCTGTTTTTT.

This clonotype is medium-sized (0.01 to 0.1%) in the sample. The chain joins TRBV4-1 to TRBJ1-1; D is unresolved. Germline CDR1 and CDR2: MGHRA and YSYEKL. The CDR3 is made up of 13 amino acids. The V gene lost 3 bases and the J gene lost 6 bases, with 11 bases spanning the gap. CDR3 protein: CASSQARRSEAFF. As DNA, the CDR3 is TGCGCCAGCAGCCAGGCCAGGAGGTCTGAAGCTTTCTTT.

The chain carries TRBV5-6 and TRBJ2-5; TRBD1 agrees at 8 bases. V was clipped by 3 bases and J by 1 base; unmatched bases: 8. CDR3 size: 16 residues. CDR1 and CDR2 from the germline V gene are SGHDT and YYEEEE. The CDR3 is CASSSDPGQGQETQYF. The CDR3 DNA sequence: TGTGCCAGCAGCTCAGACCCTGGACAGGGCCAAGAGACCCAGTACTTC.

The table lists this clonotype with many counts. The chain carries TRBV29-1 and TRBJ1-3; D possibly corresponds to TRBD1 (6 bases). Between the trimmed V and J ends, which lost 6 bases and 5 bases, there was a span of 17 bases. Looked up from germline, CDR1 is SQVTM and CDR2 is ANQGSEA. The length of the CDR3 is 14 residues. CDR3 bases: TGCAGCGTATCTGACGGGGGCGCGAGAAACACCATATATTTT. Translating gives CSVSDGGARNTIYF.

This clonotype was seen more than once but under ten times. The V gene is TRBV7-6, the J gene TRBJ2-3; D not resolved. From germline, CDR1 is SGHVS and CDR2 FNYEAQ. The length of the CDR3 is 16 residues. V was cut by 1 base and J by 4 bases, with 15 bases left in between. DNA for the CDR3: TGTGCCAGCAGCTTAGGATTTGGAAGGGCGTCAGATACGCAGTATTTT. Its protein is CASSLGFGRASDTQYF. Drawing the rest from reference TRBV7-6 and TRBJ2-3, the complete variable domain is GAGVSQSPRYKVTKRGQDVALRCDPISGHVSLYWYRQALGQGPEFLTYFNYEAQQDKSGLPNDRFSAERPEGSISTLTIQRTEQRDSAMYRCASSLGFGRASDTQYFGPGTRLTVL.

This clonotype appeared a few times. The V call is TRBV18, the J call TRBJ2-1, with 7 bases that match TRBD2. The length of the CDR3 is 16 residues. CDR1 is KGHSH, CDR2 LQKENI, per germline. V trimming: 0 bases; J trimming: 4 bases; junction bases outside the gene matches: 6. The chain's CDR3 is CASSPPEASGYNEQFF. The CDR3, as DNA: TGTGCCAGCTCACCACCGGAGGCTAGCGGTTACAATGAGCAGTTCTTC.